Listed below are T cell receptor beta chains from one sample, sequenced in a study of cytomegalovirus exposure and HLA in healthy donors. TCRdb's table, derived via immunoSEQ multiplex PCR, lists solely in-frame clones and lacks some. The sample shows fewer than 85,000 clones, about 78% of them seen only once. Sequences were obtained from PBMCs. These receptors were obtained from a male donor in good health and CMV-seropositive. Both conserved end residues are part of each CDR3. A D gene is named only where the DNA matches it firmly. Clone size, where shown, is once, few, many, or a class for clones that have expanded.

.,TRBV28,TRBJ1-5,.,CASREGSRSYGNQPQHF,TGTGCCAGCAGAGAAGGCTCGCGGTCCTACGGCAATCAGCCCCAGCATTTT
.,TRBV9,TRBJ2-4,.,CASSVDGGDSNIQYF,TGTGCCAGCAGCGTAGACGGTGGCGACTCCAACATTCAGTACTTC
.,TRBV28,TRBJ1-2,.,CASRPGQTYGYTF,TGTGCCAGCAGGCCCGGACAGACCTATGGCTACACCTTC
.,TRBV29-1,TRBJ1-2,.,CSVPGQGGGYTF,TGCAGCGTTCCAGGGCAGGGCGGTGGCTACACCTTC
.,TRBV5-6,TRBJ2-7,.,CASSLGGPRYEQYF,TGTGCCAGCAGCTTGGGCGGGCCCCGCTACGAGCAGTACTTC
.,TRBV2,TRBJ1-2,.,CASSGGGGLYGYTF,TGTGCCAGCAGTGGGGGTGGAGGGCTCTATGGCTACACCTTC
once,TRBV29-1,TRBJ2-5,.,CSVMIGGVTQYF,TGCAGCGTCATGATTGGAGGGGTAACCCAGTACTTC
.,TRBV2,TRBJ2-4,.,CATTVAVLAKNIQYF,TGTGCCACCACCGTCGCAGTCCTAGCCAAAAACATTCAGTACTTC
once,TRBV7-9,TRBJ1-1,.,CSSSSPGLVAFF,TGTTCCAGCAGCTCCCCCGGTCTGGTGGCTTTCTTT
.,TRBV6-1,TRBJ1-4,TRBD1,CASSGQGVSNEKLFF,TGTGCCAGCAGCGGACAGGGGGTATCCAACGAAAAACTGTTTTTT
.,TRBV4-1,TRBJ2-3,TRBD2,CASSQEGPQGRGADTQYF,TGCGCCAGCAGCCAAGAGGGGCCCCAGGGGCGGGGGGCAGATACGCAGTATTTT